The 24 T cell receptor beta chains below all came from one sample that was sequenced in a study of T cell responses to AZD1222 COVID-19 vaccine. The method was immunoSEQ multiplex PCR; TCRdb's version includes in-frame clones alone and lacks a portion of them. This table has some 190,000 clones, 75% to 90% appearing once. The sequencing used peripheral blood, collected on day 0 of AZD1222 vaccination. The receptors here all came from an adult in good health.

The gene calls are TRBV5-6 and TRBJ2-7, with D perhaps being TRBD1 or TRBD2 (5 bases each). V was pared by 4 bases and J by 2 bases, with 13 bases between. Germline V gene lookup returns CDR1 SGHDT and CDR2 YYEEEE. This CDR3 is built from 14 residues. CDR3 sequence reads: CASSLGTETYEQYV. In nucleotides, the CDR3 is TGTGCCAGCAGCCTCGGGACGGAGACCTACGAGCAGTACGTC.

This clone turned up a few times. The rearrangement links TRBV7-3 to TRBJ1-1; tentative D call: TRBD1 (5 bases). Germline CDR1 SGHTA, CDR2 FQGTGA. The length of the CDR3 is 13 residues. V was shortened by 5 bases and J by 5 bases, with 12 bases between the two germline ends. CDR3 DNA: TGTGCCAGCAGCGCCATGGGGGTGACTGAAGCTTTCTTT. Translated: CASSAMGVTEAFF.

The V and J genes are TRBV7-9 and TRBJ2-7, with 10 bases identical to TRBD1. CDR1 and CDR2 (germline): SEHNR, FQNEAQ (reference sequence). The CDR3 covers 17 residues. V shed 4 bases and J 0 bases; nucleotides not matched to a gene: 9. CDR3 nucleotide sequence: TGTGCCAGCAGCTCGCCGGGACAGGGGATGAGCTCCTACGAGCAGTACTTC. Translating gives CASSSPGQGMSSYEQYF.

V gene TRBV4-1 combines with J gene TRBJ2-5; 13 positions agree with TRBD2. After removal of 5 bases from V and 1 base from J, the junction contained 4 bases not matched to a gene. Germline V gives CDR1 MGHRA, CDR2 YSYEKL. The CDR3 loop spans 16 amino acids. The DNA for the CDR3 is TGCGCCAGCAGCGAGAGACTAGCGGGGGGCCAAGAGACCCAGTACTTC. Residues: CASSERLAGGQETQYF.

The chain is built from TRBV28 and TRBJ2-7, with TRBD2 matching over 10 bases. The CDR3 loop spans 13 amino acids. CDR1 MDHEN and CDR2 SYDVKM come from the germline V gene. The V segment lost 6 bases and the J segment 4 bases; nucleotides outside the gene matches: 3. The CDR3 spells CASSTSGAYEQYF. CDR3 coding DNA: TGTGCCAGCAGCACTAGCGGGGCTTACGAGCAGTACTTC. Drawing the rest from reference TRBV28 and TRBJ2-7, the complete variable domain is DVKVTQSSRYLVKRTGEKVFLECVQDMDHENMFWYRQDPGLGLRLIYFSYDVKMKEKGDIPEGYSVSREKKERFSLILESASTNQTSMYLCASSTSGAYEQYFGPGTRLTVT.

Written as DNA, the CDR3 is TGTGCCAGCAGCCCCGGGGGGGTGGGGAAGAACACCGGGGAGCTGTTTTTT. Translating it yields CASSPGGVGKNTGELFF. The V gene is TRBV9, the J gene TRBJ2-2, with 8 bases aligning to TRBD2. CDR1 and CDR2 from the germline V gene are SGDLS and YYNGEE. V was clipped by 4 bases and J by 1 base; unmatched bases: 9. The CDR3 has 17 residues.

The chain joins TRBV7-9 to TRBJ1-2, with D tentatively TRBD1 (6 bases). The CDR3 loop spans 15 amino acids. Germline CDR1 is SEHNR and CDR2 is FQNEAQ (reference sequence). V dropped 0 bases and J dropped 5 bases, with 13 bases sitting between them. Here the CDR3 reads CASSLAQGKGYGYTF. CDR3 in DNA: TGTGCCAGCAGCTTAGCACAGGGCAAGGGTTATGGCTACACCTTC.

The gene calls are TRBV9 and TRBJ2-1, with D possibly matching TRBD1 (6 bases). This CDR3 comprises 16 residues. Trimming took off 3 bases at V and 9 bases at J, with 22 bases between the two ends. Germline V lookup: CDR1 SGDLS, CDR2 YYNGEE. DNA for the CDR3: TGTGCCAGCAGCGGGACTGACAGGCAGGTGATTGTTGAGCAGTTCTTC. This codes for CASSGTDRQVIVEQFF.

Only a few counts were recorded for this clone. The rearrangement links TRBV3-1 (or the pseudogene TRBV3-2) to TRBJ1-2; 8 bases align to TRBD1. The CDR3 is 16 amino acids. Germline V gene lookup returns CDR1 LGHDT and CDR2 YNNKEL (reference sequence). The trim removed 3 bases at V and 4 bases at J, leaving 10 bases unmatched. CDR3 nucleotide sequence: TGTGCCAGCAGCCAGGAAGCTCTACAGGGGGGCTATGGCTACACCTTC. This gives the protein CASSQEALQGGYGYTF.

CDR3 DNA: TGTGCCAGCAGCCAAGAGTGGACAGGGAATGATGTATATAATTCACCCCTCCACTTT. Its protein is CASSQEWTGNDVYNSPLHF. The chain links TRBV4-2 to TRBJ1-6, with 8 positions matching TRBD1. V was clipped by 0 bases and J by 4 bases; unmatched bases: 11. Germline V gives CDR1 LGHNA, CDR2 YNFKEQ. The CDR3 is made up of 19 amino acids.

The CDR3 sequence is CASSVSGAGNTIYF. CDR3 nucleotides: TGTGCCAGCAGCGTGTCAGGCGCTGGAAACACCATATATTTT. The rearrangement uses TRBV9 and TRBJ1-3; D ambiguous. Germline CDR1 is SGDLS and CDR2 is YYNGEE. The CDR3 contains 14 residues. Trimming removed 2 bases at V and 2 bases at J, with 8 bases between.

The J gene is TRBJ2-2, the V gene TRBV27; D ambiguous. The length of the CDR3 is 12 residues. In germline, CDR1 is MNHEY, CDR2 SMNVEV (reference sequence). The V end lost 2 bases, the J end lost 5 bases, and 3 bases lay between the germline ends. DNA of the CDR3: TGTGCCAGCAGTTTAGTAACCGGGGAGCTGTTTTTT. It is translated as CASSLVTGELFF.

This clone was observed a single time. V usage is TRBV6-5 and J usage is TRBJ1-6, with unresolved D. Per the germline V gene, CDR1 is MNHEY and CDR2 is SVGAGI. The CDR3 has 13 amino acids. V gave up 7 bases and J gave up 7 bases, with 11 bases separating them. The CDR3 DNA sequence: TGTGCCAGCAAGGGTAGGGTGAATTCACCCCTCCACTTT. Its protein is CASKGRVNSPLHF.

The V and J genes are TRBV10-1 and TRBJ1-1; TRBD1 agrees at 10 bases. With V trimmed by 6 bases and J by 6 bases, 4 bases remained unmatched. The CDR3 is made up of 13 amino acids. In germline, CDR1 is WNHNN, CDR2 SYGVQD (reference sequence). The CDR3 bases are TGCGCCAGCAGCGGACAGGGGGTCGCTGAAGCTTTCTTT. Its translation: CASSGQGVAEAFF.

The chain has TRBV6-6 and TRBJ1-3; no definite D call. This CDR3 comprises 12 residues. CDR1 MNHNY and CDR2 SVGAGI come from the germline V gene (reference sequence). With 2 bases removed from V and 4 bases from J, the gap between germline ends came to 3 bases. DNA of the CDR3: TGTGCCAGCAGTTACCCCGGAAACACCATATATTTT. Its protein product is CASSYPGNTIYF.

DNA of the CDR3: TGTGCCAGCAACACAGGGTTGGATGAGCAGTTCTTC. Translated, it gives CASNTGLDEQFF. V and J are TRBV7-9 and TRBJ2-1; a weak D match, TRBD1 (6 bases). There are 12 residues in the CDR3. Trimming pared 7 bases from V and 8 bases from J, leaving 12 bases between. CDR1 and CDR2 from the germline V gene are SEHNR and FQNEAQ (reference sequence). Complete variable domain (other parts from reference TRBV7-9 and TRBJ2-1): DTGVSQNPRHKITKRGQNVTFRCDPISEHNRLYWYRQTLGQGPEFLTYFQNEAQLEKSRLLSDRFSAERPKGSFSTLEIQRTEQGDSAMYLCASNTGLDEQFFGPGTRLTVL.

CDR3 DNA: TGCGCCAGCAGCCGCCATGGGTCCAATTCACCCCTCCACTTT. Translation gives CASSRHGSNSPLHF. The chain combines TRBV4-1 with TRBJ1-6, with D unresolved. V was trimmed by 4 bases and J by 7 bases, leaving 11 bases between them. There are 14 residues in the CDR3. In germline, CDR1 is MGHRA, CDR2 YSYEKL.

This clone appeared once. The chain combines TRBV5-1 with TRBJ2-3; 12 bases fit TRBD2. CDR1 and CDR2 (germline): SGHRS, YFSETQ. This CDR3 is built from 17 residues. The V gene end was trimmed by 2 bases and the J gene end by 3 bases; junction bases not matched to a gene: 7. CDR3 in amino acids: CASSLNPGLAGTDTQYF. The CDR3, as DNA: TGCGCCAGCAGCTTAAACCCGGGACTAGCGGGTACAGATACGCAGTATTTT.

This chain connects TRBV7-2 to TRBJ2-2; TRBD1 matches 11 bases. The CDR3 contains 16 residues. The V gene's germline CDR1 is SGHTA and CDR2 FQGNSA. Losses at the gene ends were 2 bases for V and 6 bases for J; bases not matched to a gene: 5. The CDR3 nucleotides are TGTGCCAGCAGCTTACTAGGACAGGGGGCCGCCGGGGAGCTGTTTTTT. Protein sequence: CASSLLGQGAAGELFF.

The chain couples TRBV9 to TRBJ2-1, with a tentative D call TRBD2 (6 bases). Germline CDR1 SGDLS, CDR2 YYNGEE. Trimming left V 0 bases short and J 3 bases short, with 10 bases between. The CDR3 extends over 15 amino acids. CDR3 protein: CASSVDVGGYNEQFF. DNA of the CDR3: TGTGCCAGCAGCGTAGACGTGGGGGGCTACAATGAGCAGTTCTTC. The variable domain in full, with the rest retrieved from reference TRBV9 and TRBJ2-1, is DSGVTQTPKHLITATGQRVTLRCSPRSGDLSVYWYQQSLDQGLQFLIQYYNGEERAKGNILERFSAQQFPDLHSELNLSSLELGDSALYFCASSVDVGGYNEQFFGPGTRLTVL.

The J gene is TRBJ1-1, the V gene TRBV14; D gene ambiguous. CDR1 and CDR2 from the germline V gene are SGHDN and FVKESK. The CDR3 extends over 13 amino acids. Trimming left V 3 bases short and J 2 bases short, with 7 bases between. CDR3 sequence (DNA): TGTGCCAGCAGCCAGAGTTATAACACTGAAGCTTTCTTT. Its translation is CASSQSYNTEAFF.

This clone was seen only a few times. The CDR3 DNA reads as TGTGCCAGCAGCCATGGTCCGGGACAGGGCGGAAATGGCCAGTTCTTC. This sequence encodes CASSHGPGQGGNGQFF. The V call is TRBV14, the J call TRBJ2-1; 9 nucleotides agree with TRBD1. V was clipped by 3 bases and J by 13 bases; unmatched bases: 16. Germline V gene lookup returns CDR1 SGHDN and CDR2 FVKESK. The CDR3 has 16 residues.

The chain employs TRBV19 and TRBJ2-1; a possible D gene is TRBD2 (5 bases). CDR3 size: 14 residues. Germline V gene sequence: CDR1 LNHDA, CDR2 SQIVND (reference sequence). The V end was cut by 8 bases, the J end by 6 bases, with 17 bases between. In DNA, the CDR3 is TGTGCCAGTGGTGACCTCTTAGCGTCCAATGAGCAGTTCTTC. Its translation is CASGDLLASNEQFF. Filled out from reference TRBV19 and TRBJ2-1, the complete variable domain reads DGGITQSPKYLFRKEGQNVTLSCEQNLNHDAMYWYRQDPGQGLRLIYYSQIVNDFQKGDIAEGYSVSREKKESFPLTVTSAQKNPTAFYLCASGDLLASNEQFFGPGTRLTVL.

The rearrangement uses TRBV5-1 and TRBJ2-7, with 9 bases identical to TRBD1. The CDR3 spans 14 residues. Germline assignment: CDR1 SGHRS and CDR2 YFSETQ. After removal of 4 bases from V and 6 bases from J, the junction contained 8 bases not matched to a gene. Written as DNA, the CDR3 is TGCGCCAGCAGCACCGGGACAGGGTCTTCCGAGCAGTACTTC. Residues: CASSTGTGSSEQYF.